The T cell receptor (beta chain) described here comes from a study of T cells in Graves' hyperthyroidism and ophthalmopathy. The source material, RNA transcripts, was used to amplify TCR beta CDR3 regions. RT-PCR in the first round (using the HTBI primer set) targeted the TCR CDR3. TCRdb re-analysed the multiplex PCR reads in MiXCR, keeping a single row per CDR3 protein. The data show 600,000 or so distinct CDR3 sequences, around 16% seen once. Recently diagnosed hyperthyroidism of less than 2 months' duration affected patients aged 18 to 65. General study findings and limits: Most thyroid-expanded clonotypes above 0.001 were also found in blood. Stable hyperthyroidism was separated from ophthalmopathy by a model based on 13 V-J features.

Note on this clonotype: Its antigen is still unknown. With a much larger clone just one base away, this may be a read error.

The specimen sequenced was blood. The sequence was collected from a woman aged 30 to 39 with Graves' hyperthyroidism.

CDR3 region: CASKEGEGEQYF. The CDR3 DNA reads TGTGCCAGCAAGGAGGGGGAAGGCGAGCAGTACTTC. This chain links TRBV27 with TRBJ2-7; D could derive from TRBD1 or TRBD2 (6 bases each). CDR3 length equals 12 residues. From germline, CDR1 is MNHEY and CDR2 SMNVEV (reference sequence). The V end lost 7 bases, the J end lost 6 bases, and 13 bases lay between the germline ends.